The sample holds one count of the clone carrying this T cell receptor beta chain. This entry belongs to a study of blood T cell repertoires in COVID-19. Study details: Researchers got acute and convalescent COVID-19 samples from the United States, Italy and Spain. In each case, the material was cDNA or gDNA derived from T cells, B-cell-depleted T cells, or PBMCs.

Between the trimmed V and J ends, which lost 3 bases and 6 bases, there was a span of 11 bases. CDR3 size: 14 residues. The germline gives CDR1 ENHRY, CDR2 SYGVKD. Per the study methods: Reference gene primer amplification in the assay estimated nucleated cell counts. The data were produced by immunoSEQ multiplex PCR, yet TCRdb's version contains in-frame clones alone and is incomplete. The D gene and trimming were derived from the DNA, and the V and J assignments and clone size from that table. Of over 80,000 clones listed, around 83% are singletons. Sequencing was performed on peripheral blood. This clonotype originated in a woman aged 55 to 70 with acute or convalescent COVID-19. This rearrangement joins TRBV10-3 to TRBJ2-2, with a tentative D call TRBD1 (5 bases). The CDR3 DNA sequence: TGTGCCATCAGTGACCTTCAAGGGGCCGGGGAGCTGTTTTTT. Its protein is CAISDLQGAGELFF.